Presented here are 3 T cell receptor beta chains from one specimen sequenced in a study of T-cell reconstitution after alpha-beta-depleted transplantation in children. Preparation of the TCRbeta library involved a method that used unique molecular identifiers. Each CDR3 protein is one row after TCRdb ran MiXCR on the PCR reads. Here the sample spans a few hundred thousand distinct CDR3 sequences, 20% to 30% being singletons. The sequencing used PBMCs, mostly from graft donor cells, collected 360 days after TCRalphabeta/CD19-depleted stem cell transplant. These receptors came from a female patient aged 2-9 years who had a stem cell transplant for congenital amegakaryocytic thrombocytopenia, so the T cells may come from the graft donor.

This rearrangement joins TRBV12-2 to TRBJ2-7. TRBV12-2 is classified as a pseudogene. The CDR3 has 17 amino acids. CDR3 DNA sequence: TGTGCAAGTCGCTTAGCGTGCACAACCCAATATTCCTACGAGCAGTACTTC. It encodes CASRLACTTQYSYEQYF.

This chain connects TRBV5-5 to TRBJ2-2; 7 bases are shared with TRBD1. There are 17 residues in the CDR3. The V segment lost 0 bases and the J segment 4 bases; nucleotides outside the gene matches: 9. The germline V gene has CDR1 SGHKS and CDR2 YYEKEE (reference sequence). Written as DNA, the CDR3 is TGTGCCAGCAGCTTGGTGGTTGGACAGGAAGCCACCGGGGAGCTGTTTTTT. Translating it yields CASSLVVGQEATGELFF.

This clonotype was picked up a small number of times. This chain links TRBV5-6 with TRBJ2-5, with 8 bases that match TRBD2. The J segment lost 5 bases and the V segment lost 0 bases, leaving 12 bases of the junction unmatched. The CDR3 is 17 amino acids. The V gene's germline CDR1 is SGHDT and CDR2 YYEEEE. The CDR3 is CASSLVLGTSGGETQYF. The DNA of the CDR3 is TGTGCCAGCAGCTTGGTTTTAGGTACTAGCGGTGGGGAGACCCAGTACTTC.